This T cell receptor (beta chain) emerged from a study of blood T cell repertoires in COVID-19. For the study at large: Donors in the United States, Italy and Spain gave samples during acute or convalescent COVID-19. PBMCs, B-cell-depleted T cells, or T cells provided the cDNA or gDNA that made up the material.

Original handling: Estimation of nucleated cell counts relied on the amplification of reference gene primers. The repertoire was sequenced with immunoSEQ multiplex PCR; TCRdb's copy has only in-frame clones and lacks some. That table is the source of V, J and clone size, and D and trimming were worked out from the DNA. The sample lists some 180,000 clones; approximately 80% were seen once. This CDR3 is 15 amino acids long. Germline CDR1 is MNHEY and CDR2 is SVGAGI. V was clipped by 7 bases and J by 7 bases, with 19 bases between them. Exposed volunteers were people who met a COVID-19 case within 2 weeks before study entry.

The sequenced sample was PBMCs or T cells enriched from blood (not recorded which). The chain couples TRBV6-5 to TRBJ1-4; a possible D gene is TRBD1 (6 bases). This TCR was recovered from a man aged 55 to 70 who had been exposed to COVID-19. CDR3: CASMGEDRNPEKLFF. The CDR3 bases are TGTGCCAGCATGGGGGAAGACAGGAATCCTGAAAAACTGTTTTTT.